Below, 25 T cell receptor beta chains from the same sample are listed, as sequenced in a study of shared clonotypes between healthy human individuals. Selected positively for CCR7 and CD45RO-negative, naive CD8 cells excluded terminally differentiated effector memory CD45RA+ cells. Clones were sequenced by immunoSEQ multiplex PCR, and TCRdb holds only the in-frame ones, with some missing. The repertoire holds around 640,000 clones, with 96% as singletons. Sequencing used naive CD8+ T cells sorted from blood. The source is a woman aged 25 to 39 in good health.

In DNA, the CDR3 is TGCGCCAGCAGTCATGGACAGGGATCCTACAATGAGCAGTTCTTC. It is translated as CASSHGQGSYNEQFF. The chain couples TRBV5-1 to TRBJ2-1, with 8 bases fitting TRBD1. This CDR3 is built from 15 residues. V was clipped by 5 bases and J by 1 base; unmatched bases: 5. Per germline, CDR1 SGHRS and CDR2 YFSETQ.

This clone was observed a few times. The chain uses TRBV30 and TRBJ1-5; D might be TRBD1 (5 bases). Per the germline V gene, CDR1 is GTSNPN and CDR2 is SVGIG (reference sequence). This CDR3 has 14 residues. Deletions cut 3 bases from V and 1 base from J, with 10 bases between. The CDR3 DNA reads TGTGCCTGGAGCGACGGGGCGAGCAATCAGCCCCAGCATTTT. Encoded protein: CAWSDGASNQPQHF.

The CDR3, as DNA: TGTGCCAGCAGCAAACGGACTAGCGGGAGTGGAAACGAGCAGTACTTC. This sequence encodes CASSKRTSGSGNEQYF. The rearrangement joins TRBV11-3 to TRBJ2-7, with TRBD2 matching 13 bases. J lost 5 bases, V lost 5 bases, and 9 bases had no gene match. CDR1 and CDR2 from the germline V gene are SGHNT and YENEEA. The CDR3 extends over 16 amino acids.

The chain has TRBV28 and TRBJ2-7, with a possible D match to TRBD1 (5 bases). The CDR3 sequence is 14 residues long. Per germline, CDR1 MDHEN and CDR2 SYDVKM. V was clipped by 4 bases and J by 0 bases, with 10 bases between them. CDR3 nucleotide sequence: TGTGCCAGCAGTTCGGCGCAGGGCTCCTACGAGCAGTACTTC. Protein product: CASSSAQGSYEQYF.

The genes are TRBV27 and TRBJ1-2; 7 nucleotides align to TRBD1. With 2 bases clipped from V and 8 bases from J, the junction kept 14 bases outside the gene matches. Germline values: CDR1 MNHEY, CDR2 SMNVEV (reference sequence). The CDR3 length is 16 residues. This chain's CDR3 is CASSLGGVRGQEGYTF. In nucleotides, the CDR3 is TGTGCCAGCAGTTTAGGCGGGGTTAGGGGGCAGGAGGGCTACACCTTC.

The rearrangement links TRBV9 to TRBJ1-4; TRBD1 aligns across 10 bases. CDR3 length: 15 residues. The trim removed 2 bases at V and 7 bases at J, leaving 5 bases unmatched. CDR1 is SGDLS, CDR2 YYNGEE, per germline. The CDR3 region has the DNA TGTGCCAGCAGCGTGGCCGGGACAGGGGTTGAAAAACTGTTTTTT. Its protein is CASSVAGTGVEKLFF. Combining the CDR3 with reference TRBV9 and TRBJ1-4 gives the whole variable domain DSGVTQTPKHLITATGQRVTLRCSPRSGDLSVYWYQQSLDQGLQFLIQYYNGEERAKGNILERFSAQQFPDLHSELNLSSLELGDSALYFCASSVAGTGVEKLFFGSGTQLSVL.

The V gene is TRBV19, the J gene TRBJ1-1; no clear D. The CDR3 covers 14 residues. Germline CDR1 LNHDA, CDR2 SQIVND (reference sequence). V lost 3 bases and J lost 4, with 12 bases in between. In DNA form, the CDR3 reads TGTGCCAGTAGTATGGGGTTCCCCCGCACTGAAGCTTTCTTT. Translating gives CASSMGFPRTEAFF.

The genes are TRBV5-8 and TRBJ1-5; TRBD1 aligns across 7 bases. The germline V gene has CDR1 SGHTS and CDR2 YDEGEE. J lost 6 bases, V lost 4 bases, and 10 bases had no gene match. CDR3 length equals 15 residues. This CDR3 is CASSANPTGFQPQHF. For the CDR3, the DNA is TGTGCCAGCAGCGCGAACCCGACAGGGTTTCAGCCCCAGCATTTT.

The rearrangement links TRBV4-1 to TRBJ1-4; no reliable D call. The CDR3 is made up of 12 amino acids. The V gene's germline CDR1 is MGHRA and CDR2 YSYEKL. The V end lost 1 base, the J end lost 7 bases, and 4 bases lay between the germline ends. CDR3 sequence: CASSQGREKLFF. CDR3 DNA sequence: TGCGCCAGCAGCCAAGGACGTGAAAAACTGTTTTTT.

This clone occurred once. This chain links TRBV4-2 with TRBJ2-7; D call uncertain. The CDR3 contains 17 residues. Germline V lookup: CDR1 LGHNA, CDR2 YNFKEQ. The V gene lost 0 bases and the J gene lost 3 bases, with 18 bases spanning the gap. CDR3 in DNA: TGTGCCAGCAGCCAAGATATTAGTTTGAAAGGGTTCTACGAGCAGTACTTC. It encodes CASSQDISLKGFYEQYF.

This clone showed up just once. J is TRBJ1-2 and V is TRBV28; 7 nucleotides agree with TRBD1. V was clipped by 3 bases and J by 8 bases; unmatched bases: 12. The CDR3 has 15 residues. Germline lookup yields CDR1 MDHEN and CDR2 SYDVKM. The CDR3 DNA reads TGTGCCAGCAGTTTCTCCGACAGGGACCGTATCGGCTACACCTTC. This encodes CASSFSDRDRIGYTF.

The chain recombines TRBV4-1 with TRBJ1-5, with D possibly matching TRBD1 (6 bases). Germline values: CDR1 MGHRA, CDR2 YSYEKL. This CDR3 contains 13 residues. With 5 bases removed from V and 1 base from J, the gap between germline ends came to 6 bases. CDR3: CASSDRSNQPQHF. The DNA of the CDR3 is TGCGCCAGCAGCGACAGGAGCAATCAGCCCCAGCATTTT.

This clone was counted a few times. The gene calls are TRBV19 and TRBJ1-1; no clear D gene. The V and J ends lost 7 bases and 3 bases respectively, with 9 bases between them. The CDR3 is made up of 12 amino acids. The V gene's germline CDR1 is LNHDA and CDR2 SQIVND (reference sequence). The CDR3 DNA reads TGTGCCAGTACCTACGGGGACACTGAAGCTTTCTTT. Translation gives CASTYGDTEAFF.

This chain joins TRBV27 and TRBJ1-2; D is possibly TRBD1 (6 bases). Germline V CDR1 and CDR2: MNHEY, SMNVEV (reference sequence). Trimming removed 1 base at V and 6 bases at J, with 24 bases between. The CDR3 totals 18 residues. CDR3 nucleotide sequence: TGTGCCAGCAGTTTATTGGGCAAGACAGGCCTGAGAGGAGATGGCTACACCTTC. It is translated as CASSLLGKTGLRGDGYTF.

The chain couples TRBV7-8 to TRBJ1-4, with D maybe TRBD1 (5 bases). In germline, CDR1 is SGHVS, CDR2 FQNEAQ. This CDR3 comprises 16 residues. The germline V and J ends were trimmed by 5 bases and 0 bases, with 13 bases remaining between them. The CDR3 loop reads CASSISWGSTNEKLFF. The CDR3 bases are TGTGCCAGCAGCATAAGTTGGGGGTCAACTAATGAAAAACTGTTTTTT.

The chain is built from TRBV28 and TRBJ1-4; 11 bases line up with TRBD1. CDR3 length equals 16 residues. V lost 2 bases, J lost 4 bases, and 3 bases stayed unmatched. CDR1 MDHEN and CDR2 SYDVKM come from the germline V gene. The CDR3 nucleotides read TGTGCCAGCAGTTTAGGGACAGGGGGACATAATGAAAAACTGTTTTTT. The encoded protein is CASSLGTGGHNEKLFF.

With respect to this clone: The sample holds other DNA sequences that translate to the same CDR3. The CDR3 DNA sequence: TGTGCCAGCAGCGTAGGCGGGGAGCAGTTCTTC. Its protein product is CASSVGGEQFF. The chain has TRBV9 and TRBJ2-1; perhaps TRBD2 as D (5 bases). The V gene lost 0 bases and the J gene lost 10 bases, with 5 bases spanning the gap. The length of the CDR3 is 11 residues. Germline V CDR1 and CDR2: SGDLS, YYNGEE.

This chain uses TRBV27 with TRBJ2-1, with TRBD2 matching over 9 bases. The CDR3 has 19 residues. CDR1 MNHEY and CDR2 SMNVEV come from the germline V gene (reference sequence). The J segment lost 0 bases and the V segment lost 7 bases, leaving 16 bases of the junction unmatched. CDR3 sequence: CASTPFRLAAISSYNEQFF. CDR3 nucleotides: TGTGCCAGCACCCCGTTTCGACTAGCGGCCATTAGCTCCTACAATGAGCAGTTCTTC.

Only one count was recorded for this clone. This sequence joins TRBV28 and TRBJ1-2, with D uncertain. Germline CDR1 reads MDHEN; CDR2 reads SYDVKM. CDR3 size: 14 residues. The V end lost 7 bases, the J end lost 4 bases, and 16 bases lay between the germline ends. This CDR3 is CASISNAGVYGYTF. DNA for the CDR3: TGTGCCAGCATTTCAAACGCAGGAGTCTATGGCTACACCTTC.

The rearrangement uses TRBV7-9 and TRBJ2-3; the match to TRBD1 covers 8 bases. Germline CDR1 is SEHNR and CDR2 is FQNEAQ (reference sequence). With 3 bases clipped from V and 2 bases from J, the junction kept 7 bases outside the gene matches. The CDR3 consists of 16 residues. CDR3 amino acids: CASSFRDRPITDTQYF. Here the CDR3 DNA reads TGTGCCAGCAGCTTCCGGGACAGGCCAATCACAGATACGCAGTATTTT.

The V and J genes are TRBV5-1 and TRBJ1-1, with D perhaps TRBD1 (5 bases). The V end was cut by 4 bases, the J end by 5 bases, with 18 bases between. The germline V gene has CDR1 SGHRS and CDR2 YFSETQ. The CDR3 sequence is 15 residues long. CDR3: CASSPGHFSRTEAFF. The CDR3 DNA sequence: TGCGCCAGCAGCCCCGGACACTTCAGTAGGACTGAAGCTTTCTTT.

This chain joins TRBV7-2 and TRBJ1-1; D remains unclear. This CDR3 has 14 amino acids. The ends were cut back, 1 base at V and 4 bases at J, with 10 bases in the middle. Germline values: CDR1 SGHTA, CDR2 FQGNSA. The CDR3, as DNA: TGTGCCAGCAGCTTAGAAGGGTACGGCACTGAAGCTTTCTTT. Amino acid sequence: CASSLEGYGTEAFF.

This chain uses TRBV7-9 with TRBJ2-7, with D possibly being TRBD2 (6 bases). There are 15 residues in the CDR3. V was shortened by 4 bases and J by 1 base, with 14 bases between the two germline ends. Looked up from germline, CDR1 is SEHNR and CDR2 is FQNEAQ (reference sequence). The CDR3 protein is CASSSPLAESYEQYF. Here the CDR3 DNA reads TGTGCCAGCAGCTCTCCATTAGCGGAGTCCTACGAGCAGTACTTC.

The chain links TRBV4-1 to TRBJ2-1, with TRBD2 matching over 13 bases. Trimming took 7 bases from V and 8 from J; bases not matched to a gene: 2. Germline-derived CDR1 and CDR2 are MGHRA and YSYEKL. This CDR3 is built from 13 residues. The CDR3 DNA reads as TGCGCCAGCAATGGACTAGCGGGAGATGAGCAGTTCTTC. Translated, it gives CASNGLAGDEQFF.

The rearrangement links TRBV13 to TRBJ1-1; 7 nucleotides line up with TRBD1. The J segment lost 5 bases and the V segment lost 5 bases, leaving 14 bases of the junction unmatched. The germline gives CDR1 PRHDT, CDR2 FYEKMQ (reference sequence). The CDR3 sequence is 16 residues long. DNA of the CDR3: TGTGCCAGCAGCCCAGCTGGAGGTGTCAGGGGGACTGAAGCTTTCTTT. It translates to CASSPAGGVRGTEAFF.